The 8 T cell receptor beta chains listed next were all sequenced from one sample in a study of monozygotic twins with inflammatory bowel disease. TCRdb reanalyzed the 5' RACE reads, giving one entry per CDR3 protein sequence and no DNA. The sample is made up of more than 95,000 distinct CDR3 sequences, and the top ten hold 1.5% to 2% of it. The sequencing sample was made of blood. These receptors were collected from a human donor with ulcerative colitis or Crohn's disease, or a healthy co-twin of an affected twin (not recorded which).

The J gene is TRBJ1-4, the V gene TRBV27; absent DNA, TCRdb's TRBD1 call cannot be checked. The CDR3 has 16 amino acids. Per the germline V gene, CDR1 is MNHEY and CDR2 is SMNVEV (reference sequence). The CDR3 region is CASSPRQGPSNEKLFF.

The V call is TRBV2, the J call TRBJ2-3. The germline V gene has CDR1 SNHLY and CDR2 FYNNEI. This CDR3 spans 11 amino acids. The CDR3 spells CASSVTDTQYF.

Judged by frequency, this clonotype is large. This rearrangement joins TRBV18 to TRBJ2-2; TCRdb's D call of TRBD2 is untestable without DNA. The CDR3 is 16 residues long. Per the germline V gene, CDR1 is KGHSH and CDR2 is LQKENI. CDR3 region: CASSPTRGLDTGELFF.

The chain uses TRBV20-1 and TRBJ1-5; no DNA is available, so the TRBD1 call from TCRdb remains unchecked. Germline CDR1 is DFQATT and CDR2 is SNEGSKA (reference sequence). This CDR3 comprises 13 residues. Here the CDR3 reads CSAPLGRNQPQHF.

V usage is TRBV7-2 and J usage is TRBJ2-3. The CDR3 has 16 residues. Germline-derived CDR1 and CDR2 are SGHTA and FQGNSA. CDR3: CASSLIYLTSGNTQYF.

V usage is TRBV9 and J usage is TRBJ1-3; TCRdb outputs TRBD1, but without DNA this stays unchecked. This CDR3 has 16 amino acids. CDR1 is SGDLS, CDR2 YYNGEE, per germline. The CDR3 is CASSVWDRGPRNTIYF.

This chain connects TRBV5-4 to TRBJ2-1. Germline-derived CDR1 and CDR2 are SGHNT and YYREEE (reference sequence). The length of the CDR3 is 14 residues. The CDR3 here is CASSLGRMGNEQFF.

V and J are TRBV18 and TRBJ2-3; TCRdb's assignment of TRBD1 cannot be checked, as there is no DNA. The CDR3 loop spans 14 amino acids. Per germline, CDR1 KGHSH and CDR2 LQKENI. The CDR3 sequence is CASSPGQSTNTQYF.